These 11 T cell receptor beta chains were sequenced from one sample in a study of blood T cell repertoires in COVID-19 (dated by TCRdb to the early 2020s). The library was generated by the immunoSEQ multiplex PCR assay. TCRdb retrieved this table from immuneACCESS and kept in-frame rearrangements only. Not all clones are present; in checked studies, unresolved V genes account for under half, and no reason is known for the remainder. In this sample the table shows about 190,000 clones, approximately 88% of which occur a single time. The ten largest clones capture about 7% of the sample. The sequenced material came from peripheral blood. Source of these receptors: a man aged 35 to 55 with acute or convalescent COVID-19.

This clone was detected once. The chain combines TRBV10-2 with TRBJ1-3, with D perhaps TRBD1 (6 bases). Trimming removed 6 bases at V and 0 bases at J, with 12 bases between. CDR3 length: 15 amino acids. Looked up from germline, CDR1 is WSHSY and CDR2 is SAAADI. As DNA, the CDR3 is TGCGCCAGCAGGGCCGGACAGAGCTCTGGAAACACCATATATTTT. Amino acids: CASRAGQSSGNTIYF.

This clone came up a few times. The chain combines TRBV2 with TRBJ1-3, with D unclear. Trimming left V 2 bases short and J 3 bases short, with 11 bases between. CDR3 length equals 15 residues. Germline loops: CDR1 SNHLY, CDR2 FYNNEI. The CDR3 sequence: CASSETGSSGNTIYF. Here the CDR3 DNA reads TGTGCCAGCAGTGAAACCGGGAGTAGTGGAAACACCATATATTTT.

This rearrangement joins TRBV6-6 to TRBJ2-7, with 9 bases aligning to TRBD1. The V segment lost 6 bases and the J segment 2 bases; nucleotides outside the gene matches: 8. Germline V gene lookup returns CDR1 MNHNY and CDR2 SVGAGI (reference sequence). This CDR3 has 15 amino acids. The CDR3 spells CASRLDRGSAYEQYF. In DNA form, the CDR3 reads TGTGCCAGCAGATTGGACAGGGGATCGGCCTACGAGCAGTACTTC.

The table lists this clone with a few counts. Here the CDR3 DNA reads TGCGCCAGCAGCTTGATGGGCATGAACACTGAAGCTTTCTTT. As protein: CASSLMGMNTEAFF. The chain couples TRBV5-1 to TRBJ1-1; no clear D gene. With 1 base removed from V and 0 bases from J, the gap between germline ends came to 7 bases. Germline values: CDR1 SGHRS, CDR2 YFSETQ. The CDR3 length is 14 residues.

V is TRBV28 and J is TRBJ2-7, with 8 bases that match TRBD1. This CDR3 spans 16 amino acids. The germline CDR1 and CDR2 sequences are MDHEN and SYDVKM. The J segment lost 6 bases and the V segment lost 7 bases, leaving 17 bases of the junction unmatched. Here the CDR3 reads CASTPSSAGGAGEQYF. The CDR3 region has the DNA TGTGCCAGCACTCCCTCGAGCGCAGGGGGCGCAGGCGAGCAGTACTTC.

This chain joins TRBV7-2 and TRBJ1-4; tentatively, D is TRBD1 (5 bases). CDR1 SGHTA and CDR2 FQGNSA come from the germline V gene. The CDR3 runs to 16 residues. Trimming stripped 6 bases from V and 5 bases from J, with 19 bases between. The CDR3 reads CASRPGSGGTNEKLFF. CDR3 DNA: TGTGCCAGCAGACCCGGCAGCGGGGGTACCAATGAAAAACTGTTTTTT.

The rearrangement links TRBV5-1 to TRBJ2-2, with D possibly TRBD1 on 6 matching bases. CDR3 length equals 15 residues. V was clipped by 0 bases and J by 5 bases, with 11 bases between them. The V gene's germline CDR1 is SGHRS and CDR2 YFSETQ. CDR3 DNA sequence: TGCGCCAGCAGCTTGGACGCAGGGGTGACCGGGGAGCTGTTTTTT. Protein sequence: CASSLDAGVTGELFF.

The rearrangement links TRBV4-1 to TRBJ2-5; 7 bases line up with TRBD1. CDR1 and CDR2 from the germline V gene are MGHRA and YSYEKL. CDR3 length equals 14 residues. V trimming: 1 base; J trimming: 4 bases; junction bases outside the gene matches: 3. The CDR3 DNA reads as TGCGCCAGCAGCCAAGTTGCAGGGGGAGAGACCCAGTACTTC. Protein: CASSQVAGGETQYF.

The chain joins TRBV30 to TRBJ1-1; D perhaps matches TRBD1 (6 bases). Germline V gene lookup returns CDR1 GTSNPN and CDR2 SVGIG (reference sequence). Trimming took off 4 bases at V and 6 bases at J, with 9 bases between the two ends. The CDR3 spans 11 residues. CDR3 loop: CAWKGGAEAFF. The CDR3 DNA follows: TGTGCCTGGAAGGGGGGGGCTGAAGCTTTCTTT.

This chain connects TRBV27 to TRBJ1-1; D gene uncertain. Between the trimmed V and J ends, which lost 3 bases and 6 bases, there was a span of 26 bases. Germline V lookup: CDR1 MNHEY, CDR2 SMNVEV (reference sequence). CDR3 length: 18 amino acids. The DNA for the CDR3 is TGTGCCAGCAGTTTTAGCAGGCCGGGGTACGATGGAAACTCTGAAGCTTTCTTT. It encodes CASSFSRPGYDGNSEAFF.

The rearrangement joins TRBV6-6 to TRBJ2-1; D ambiguous. Trimming took off 2 bases at V and 8 bases at J, with 4 bases between the two ends. Germline loops: CDR1 MNHNY, CDR2 SVGAGI (reference sequence). This CDR3 is 11 amino acids long. The CDR3 DNA is TGTGCCAGCAGTTACAACTATGAGCAGTTCTTC. Amino acid sequence: CASSYNYEQFF.